The following is a T cell receptor beta chain sequence with its context. The source of the sample is a study of shared clonotypes between healthy human individuals. Germline V gene data show CDR1 as MNHEY and CDR2 as SMNVEV (reference sequence). The ends were cut back, 9 bases at V and 0 bases at J, with 13 bases in the middle. The CDR3 is 14 residues long. Sequencing was performed with immunoSEQ multiplex PCR; in TCRdb, only in-frame clones are kept and a portion is missing. The table lists approximately 530,000 clones, roughly 95% of them singletons. J is TRBJ2-3 and V is TRBV27, with TRBD1 as a possible D gene (5 bases). The sequencing input was naive CD4+ T cells sorted from blood. Subset specified: CD45RA+ positively selected. The clonotype comes from a woman under 40 in good health. The CDR3 region is CASLDSRSTDTQYF. The CDR3 bases are TGTGCCAGTCTCGACAGCCGCAGCACAGATACGCAGTATTTT.